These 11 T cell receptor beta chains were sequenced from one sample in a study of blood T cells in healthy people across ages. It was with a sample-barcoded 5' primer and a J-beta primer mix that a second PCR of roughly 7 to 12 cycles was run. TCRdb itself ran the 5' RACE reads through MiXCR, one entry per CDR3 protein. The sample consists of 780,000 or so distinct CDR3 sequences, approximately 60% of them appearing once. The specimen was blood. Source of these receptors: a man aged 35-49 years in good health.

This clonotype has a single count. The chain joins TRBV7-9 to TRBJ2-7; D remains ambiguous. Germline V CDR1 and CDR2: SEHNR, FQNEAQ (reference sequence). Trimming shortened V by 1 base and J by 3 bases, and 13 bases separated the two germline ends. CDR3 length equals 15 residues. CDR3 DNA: TGTGCCAGCAGCTTAGTGGGTGGTGGGGTCTACGAGCAGTACTTC. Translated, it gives CASSLVGGGVYEQYF.

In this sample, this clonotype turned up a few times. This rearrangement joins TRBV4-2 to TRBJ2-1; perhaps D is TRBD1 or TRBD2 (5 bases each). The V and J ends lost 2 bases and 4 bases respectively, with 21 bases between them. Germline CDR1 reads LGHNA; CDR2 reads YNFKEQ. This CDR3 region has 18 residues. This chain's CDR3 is CASSQNLRVGRGYNEQFF. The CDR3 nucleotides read TGTGCCAGCAGCCAAAACCTCCGAGTGGGACGGGGTTACAATGAGCAGTTCTTC.

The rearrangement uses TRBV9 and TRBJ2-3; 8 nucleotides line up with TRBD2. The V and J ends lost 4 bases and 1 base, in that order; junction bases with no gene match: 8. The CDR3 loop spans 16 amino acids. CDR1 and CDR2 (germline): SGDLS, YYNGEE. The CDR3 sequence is CASSFGSGVGTDTQYF. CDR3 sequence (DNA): TGTGCCAGCAGCTTCGGTAGCGGGGTGGGCACAGATACGCAGTATTTT.

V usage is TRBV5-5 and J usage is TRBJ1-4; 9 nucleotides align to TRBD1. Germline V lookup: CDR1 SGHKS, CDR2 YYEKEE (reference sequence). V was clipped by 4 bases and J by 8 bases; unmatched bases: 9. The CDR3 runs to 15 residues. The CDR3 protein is CASSPFTGGKEKLFF. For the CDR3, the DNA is TGTGCCAGCAGCCCTTTTACAGGGGGCAAAGAAAAACTGTTTTTT.

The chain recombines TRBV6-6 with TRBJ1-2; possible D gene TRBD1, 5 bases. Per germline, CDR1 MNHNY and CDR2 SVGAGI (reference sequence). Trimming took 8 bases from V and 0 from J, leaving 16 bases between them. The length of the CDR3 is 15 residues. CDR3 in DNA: TGTGCCAGCGAGAAAGGGACCCTTTCTAACTATGGCTACACCTTC. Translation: CASEKGTLSNYGYTF.

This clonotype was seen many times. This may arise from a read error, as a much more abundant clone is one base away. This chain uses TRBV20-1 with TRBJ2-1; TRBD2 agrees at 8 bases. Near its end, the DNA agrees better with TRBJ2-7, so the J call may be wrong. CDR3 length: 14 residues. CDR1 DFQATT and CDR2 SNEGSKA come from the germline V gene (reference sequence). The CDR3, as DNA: TGCAGTGCTAGCGGGGGGGCCGACTACAATGAGCAGTACTTC. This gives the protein CSASGGADYNEQYF.

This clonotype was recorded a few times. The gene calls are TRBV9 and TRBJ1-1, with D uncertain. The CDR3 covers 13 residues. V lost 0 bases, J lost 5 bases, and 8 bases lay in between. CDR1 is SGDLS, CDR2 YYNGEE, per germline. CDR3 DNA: TGTGCCAGCAGCGTAGGGGTTTTTACTGAAGCTTTCTTT. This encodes CASSVGVFTEAFF.

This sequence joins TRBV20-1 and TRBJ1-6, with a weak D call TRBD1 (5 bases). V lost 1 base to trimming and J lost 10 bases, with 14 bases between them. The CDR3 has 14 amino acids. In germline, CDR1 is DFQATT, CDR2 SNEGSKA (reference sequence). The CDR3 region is CSARASGSGSPLHF. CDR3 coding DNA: TGCAGTGCTAGAGCGTCAGGGAGTGGGTCACCCCTCCACTTT.

Here the CDR3 DNA reads TGTGCCAGCAGATTAGGTTCCGGGAGCCGCACAGATACGCAGTATTTT. Protein sequence: CASRLGSGSRTDTQYF. The genes are TRBV7-3 and TRBJ2-3; a possible D gene is TRBD2 (6 bases). The CDR3 has 16 residues. Germline assignment: CDR1 SGHTA and CDR2 FQGTGA. V was pared by 6 bases and J by 1 base, with 17 bases between.

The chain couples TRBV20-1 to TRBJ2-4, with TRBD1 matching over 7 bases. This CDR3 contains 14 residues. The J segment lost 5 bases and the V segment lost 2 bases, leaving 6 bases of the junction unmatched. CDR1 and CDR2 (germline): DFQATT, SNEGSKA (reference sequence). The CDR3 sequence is CSARLGQAQNIQYF. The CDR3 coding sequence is TGCAGTGCTAGACTAGGACAGGCCCAAAACATTCAGTACTTC.

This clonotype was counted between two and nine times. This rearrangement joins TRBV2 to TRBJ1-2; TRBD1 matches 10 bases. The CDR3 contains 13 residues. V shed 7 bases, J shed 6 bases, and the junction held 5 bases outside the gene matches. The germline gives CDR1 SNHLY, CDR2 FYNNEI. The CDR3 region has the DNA TGTGCCAGCAAGGGGACAGGGGTCCATGGCTACACCTTC. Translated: CASKGTGVHGYTF.